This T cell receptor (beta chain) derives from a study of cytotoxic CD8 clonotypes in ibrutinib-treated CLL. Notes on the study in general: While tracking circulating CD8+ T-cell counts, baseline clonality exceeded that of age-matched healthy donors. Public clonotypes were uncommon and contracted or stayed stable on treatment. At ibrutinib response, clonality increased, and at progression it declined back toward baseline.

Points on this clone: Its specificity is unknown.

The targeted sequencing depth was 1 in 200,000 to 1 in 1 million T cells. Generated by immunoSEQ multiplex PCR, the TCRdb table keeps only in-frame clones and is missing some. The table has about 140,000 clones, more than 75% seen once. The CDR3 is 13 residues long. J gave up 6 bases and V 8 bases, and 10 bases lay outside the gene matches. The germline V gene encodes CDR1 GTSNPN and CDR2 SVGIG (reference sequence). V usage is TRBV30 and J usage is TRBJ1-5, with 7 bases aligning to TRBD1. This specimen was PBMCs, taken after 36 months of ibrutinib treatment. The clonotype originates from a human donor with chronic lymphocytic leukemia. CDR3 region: CALSAGGGQPQHF. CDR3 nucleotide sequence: TGTGCCCTCTCGGCAGGGGGTGGTCAGCCCCAGCATTTT.